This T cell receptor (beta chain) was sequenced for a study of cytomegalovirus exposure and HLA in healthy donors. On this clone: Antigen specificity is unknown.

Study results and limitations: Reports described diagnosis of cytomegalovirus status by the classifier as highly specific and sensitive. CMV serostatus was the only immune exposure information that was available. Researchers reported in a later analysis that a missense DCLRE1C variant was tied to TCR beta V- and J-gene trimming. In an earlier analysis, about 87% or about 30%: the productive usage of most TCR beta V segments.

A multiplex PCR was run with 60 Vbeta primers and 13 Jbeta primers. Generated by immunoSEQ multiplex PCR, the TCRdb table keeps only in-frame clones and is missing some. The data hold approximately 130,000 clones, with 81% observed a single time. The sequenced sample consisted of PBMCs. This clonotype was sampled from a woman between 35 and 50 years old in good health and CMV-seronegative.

The CDR3 DNA reads TGTGCCAGCAGCAGCAACCCCGGACAGGCCCCCTGGGGCTACACCTTC. This translates into CASSSNPGQAPWGYTF. J is TRBJ1-2 and V is TRBV5-4, with 7 bases fitting TRBD1. V shed 4 bases, J shed 8 bases, and the junction held 17 bases outside the gene matches. Germline V gives CDR1 SGHNT, CDR2 YYREEE (reference sequence). This CDR3 comprises 16 residues.